This T cell receptor beta chain was recovered during a study of shared clonotypes between healthy human individuals. Findings and limits, study-wide: Naive subsets generally had larger estimated richness than memory subsets.

Naive CD8 cells comprised CD45RO-negative, CCR7-positively selected cells, excluding terminally differentiated effector memory CD45RA+ cells. The CDR3 has 13 residues. CDR1 GTSNPN and CDR2 SVGIG come from the germline V gene (reference sequence). Regarding this clone: No antigen is known for it.

Sequencing used immunoSEQ multiplex PCR; TCRdb keeps in-frame clones, though not all of them. The sample lists about 2.2 million clones, 93% occurring once. This chain links TRBV30 with TRBJ2-2; 10 bases line up with TRBD1. The DNA matches TRBJ1-3 better at its end, which makes the J call doubtful. The sequenced material came from naive CD8+ T cells from PBMCs. The clonotype comes from a man between 18 and 35 years old in good health. Some clones in this sample may be carry-over from other donors' samples. In DNA, the CDR3 is TGTGCCTCGAGCGGACAGGGGGAAGACACCATATATTTT. Amino acids: CASSGQGEDTIYF.